Reported below is one TCR beta chain. Its binding antigen is unknown. Per-base quality was not reported, and no clone a single base away is much larger than it. This sample is part of a study of human T cells and chemical hapten exposure (dated by TCRdb to 2020 to 2023). At the level of the whole study: For sensitization, 2% DPC in acetone was applied to a roughly 2 cm by roughly 2 cm area of upper inner arm skin. Weekly therapeutic DPC doses were additionally applied to the scalp of patients throughout the roughly 23-week study period. Patch testing on the upper back used Finn chambers containing 0.01% DPC, with scoring done after 6 days according to International Contact Dermatitis Research Group standards. Most of the patients in the cohort were female, and the cohort covered alopecia areata with under or over 50% scalp involvement, alopecia totalis and alopecia universalis. Libraries were combined into a pool for sequencing, and differences in TCR yield between samples came mainly from small differences in library volumes within the pool. Peripheral blood TCR repertoire changes were tracked in vivo in alopecia patients during primary and secondary sensitization to the hapten diphenylcyclopropenone (DPC). Blood was sampled from patients pre-sensitization (week 0) and at 2, 6 and about 24 weeks after DPC sensitization. Nearly 30 alopecia patients provided blood for TCR sequencing at one to four time points (pre-sensitization, 2, 6 and 24 weeks).

Inclusive of the bounding cysteine and phenylalanine, the CDR3 is 17 residues long. Just CDR3 DNA is preserved here, 51 bases in frame from base 1. Taken from the germline V gene, the CDR1 and CDR2 loops are MNHEY and SVGAGI. Trimming removed 4 bases from V and 0 bases from J; the gene matches leave 4 bases unexplained. The full study reports these points: A positive correlation was found between the number of PT1 expanded TCRs and patch test score, with significance reached at thresholds 8, 16 and 32 but not 4. Significantly more large CDR3 similarity clusters were formed by expanded TCRs than by pre-sensitization or healthy control sets, consistent with antigen-driven responses. Repeated subsampling changed both the strength of the expansion versus patch-test correlation and the threshold at which the correlation became significant. DPC sensitization did not change the number of TCRs with a frequency above 1 in 1000, and there was no evidence of changes in global repertoire structure. All patients had alopecia, a presumed autoimmune disease, so their immune response might differ from that of healthy individuals.

This specimen's time point label, interpreted: pre-sensitization, week 0. According to the study, the label for this sample's treatment or condition signals: therapeutic diphenylcyclopropenone sensitization with weekly scalp DPC. At each patch-test visit, blood was drawn before the patch test was applied. To be eligible, patients had to be aged 18 to 70, diagnosed with alopecia and judged suitable for DPC therapy, while pregnant patients were excluded. Unfractionated whole blood was collected in Tempus Blood RNA tubes, and total RNA was extracted from that blood. Library construction relied on RACE. The listed sequencing device is NextSeq 500. During library preparation, unique molecular identifiers were attached to individual cDNA molecules so that TCRs could be counted quantitatively and reproducibly. Both TCR alpha and TCR beta chains were sequenced from each blood RNA sample. As for the authors' bioinformatics: The median number of TCRs per sample was 90,000 to 100,000, ranging from 23,224 to 690,600. The Decombinator software suite was used to annotate the V, J and CDR3 of the TCR reads. To make PS versus PT1 abundance plots, every sample was subsampled to the same number of TCRs (28,000). Expanded TCRs were defined as absent before sensitization and observed at least eight times at the 2-week time point. TCRdb redid the processing of the public reads, applying fastp at Q25 and MiXCR, and retained in-frame beta chains. Rows are combined by CDR3 protein, so each entry shows the most common genes and DNA. These V and J calls derive from TCRdb rather than the authors' analysis. This sample has around 180,000 distinct CDR3 sequences in its table, and roughly 30% of those were observed once. The ten largest account for under 3% of the sample.

The specimen comprised whole blood, sampled in connection with sensitization to the hapten diphenylcyclopropenone (DPC). Rearrangement joined TRBV6-5 to TRBJ1-6, with TRBD1 identical over 9 junction bases. The sequence was collected from a woman in her 30s with alopecia areata. Some clones in this sample may be carry-over from other donors' samples. The CDR3 sequence is CASSLGQGGSYNSPLHF. The nucleotide sequence reads TGTGCCAGCAGTTTGGGACAGGGTGGCTCCTATAATTCACCCCTCCACTTT.